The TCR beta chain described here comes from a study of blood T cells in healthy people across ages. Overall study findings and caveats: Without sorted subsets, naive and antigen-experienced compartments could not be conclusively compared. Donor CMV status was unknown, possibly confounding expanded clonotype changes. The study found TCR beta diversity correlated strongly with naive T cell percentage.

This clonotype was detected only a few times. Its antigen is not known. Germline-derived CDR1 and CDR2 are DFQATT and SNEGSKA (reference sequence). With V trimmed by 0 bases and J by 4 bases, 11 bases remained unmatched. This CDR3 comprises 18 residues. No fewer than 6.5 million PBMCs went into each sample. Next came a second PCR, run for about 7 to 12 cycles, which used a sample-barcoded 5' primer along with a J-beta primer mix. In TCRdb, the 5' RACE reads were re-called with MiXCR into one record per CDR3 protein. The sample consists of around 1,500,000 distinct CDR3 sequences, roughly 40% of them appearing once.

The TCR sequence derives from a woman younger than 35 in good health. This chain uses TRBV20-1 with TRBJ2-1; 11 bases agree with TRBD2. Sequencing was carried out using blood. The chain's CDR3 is CSARDWGGTSGFYNEQFF. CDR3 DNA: TGCAGTGCTAGAGATTGGGGGGGGACTAGCGGATTTTACAATGAGCAGTTCTTC.